The sequence of this T cell receptor beta chain was determined in a study of early T cells in non-severe SARS-CoV-2 infection. The CDR3 consists of 14 residues. The V end was cut by 5 bases, the J end by 4 bases, with 11 bases between. In its sample, this clonotype was seen many times. TCRdb re-called the 5' RACE reads with MiXCR, one entry per CDR3 protein. The sample consists of 55,000 to 80,000 distinct CDR3 sequences, 10% to 15% of them appearing once. The clonotype originates from an adult who was a healthcare worker with PCR-confirmed SARS-CoV-2 infection or an uninfected control (not recorded which). The sample was whole blood, taken at baseline. The rearrangement links TRBV12-3 or TRBV12-4 to TRBJ2-2; either TRBD1 or TRBD2 may fit D (5 bases each). The CDR3 DNA is TGTGCCAGCAGTAGGGCAGGGAGCACCGGGGAGCTGTTTTTT. As protein: CASSRAGSTGELFF.